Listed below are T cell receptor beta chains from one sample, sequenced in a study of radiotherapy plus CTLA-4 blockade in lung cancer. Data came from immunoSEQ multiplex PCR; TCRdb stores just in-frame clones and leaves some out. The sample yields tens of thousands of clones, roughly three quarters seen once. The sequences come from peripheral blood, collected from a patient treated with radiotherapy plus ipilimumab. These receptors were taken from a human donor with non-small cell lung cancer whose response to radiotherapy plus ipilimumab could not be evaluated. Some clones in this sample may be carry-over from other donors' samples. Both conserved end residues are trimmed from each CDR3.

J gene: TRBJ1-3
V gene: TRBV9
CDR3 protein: ASSVASRQGANGNTIY

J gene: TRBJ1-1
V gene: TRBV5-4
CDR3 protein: ASSRGTGNTEAF

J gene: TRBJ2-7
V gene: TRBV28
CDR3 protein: ASSFIGGGSYEQY

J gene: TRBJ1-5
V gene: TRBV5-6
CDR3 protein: ASSLVGPNQPQH

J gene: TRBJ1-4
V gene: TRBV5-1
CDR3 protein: ASSLNIGTGREKLF

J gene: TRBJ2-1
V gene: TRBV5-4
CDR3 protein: ASHLGSGGIHNEQF

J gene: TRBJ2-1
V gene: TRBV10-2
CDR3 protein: ASREGQYNEQF

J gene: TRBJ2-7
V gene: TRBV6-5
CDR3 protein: ASSYSPSGSYEQY

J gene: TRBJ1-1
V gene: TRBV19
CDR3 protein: ASSIRTGKYTEAF

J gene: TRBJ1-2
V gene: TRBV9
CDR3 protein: ASSLGQGSGYT

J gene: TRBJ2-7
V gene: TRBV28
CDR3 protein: ASSPGGGYEQY

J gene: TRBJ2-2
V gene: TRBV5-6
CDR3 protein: ASRLNRAGELF

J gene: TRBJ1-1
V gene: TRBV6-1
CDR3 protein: ASSIDRGVSTEAF

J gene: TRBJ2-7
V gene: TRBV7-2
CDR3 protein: ASSRTSYEQY

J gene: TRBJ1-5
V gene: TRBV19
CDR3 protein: ASSLPTGAKH

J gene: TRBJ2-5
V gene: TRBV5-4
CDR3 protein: ASSLGGLAGPPETQY

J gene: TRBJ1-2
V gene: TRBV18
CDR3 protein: ASSPVGESNYGYT

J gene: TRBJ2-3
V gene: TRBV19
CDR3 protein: ASSISGGAQY

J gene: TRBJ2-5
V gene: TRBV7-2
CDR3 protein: ASSLGGGTRHQETQY

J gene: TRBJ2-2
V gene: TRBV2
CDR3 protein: ASTVFSGELF

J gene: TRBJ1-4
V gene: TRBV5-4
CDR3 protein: ASSLQQGAGEKLF

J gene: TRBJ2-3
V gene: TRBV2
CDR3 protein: ASNGARSATDTQY

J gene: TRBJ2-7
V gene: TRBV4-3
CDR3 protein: ASSQHAGSHYEQY

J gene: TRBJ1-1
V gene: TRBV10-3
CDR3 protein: AISESTRQYTEAF

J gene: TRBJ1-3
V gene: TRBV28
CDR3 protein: ASSLKGQRNTIY

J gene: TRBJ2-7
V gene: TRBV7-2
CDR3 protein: ASSLRQVYEQY

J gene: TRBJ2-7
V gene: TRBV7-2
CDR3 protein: ASSTRQGIYEQY

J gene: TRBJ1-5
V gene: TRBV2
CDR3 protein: ASTGPKGQGESNQPQH

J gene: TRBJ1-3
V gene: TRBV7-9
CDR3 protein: AVISGNTIY

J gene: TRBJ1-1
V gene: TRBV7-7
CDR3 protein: ASSRTGSGGIEAF

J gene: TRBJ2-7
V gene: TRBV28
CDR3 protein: ASSLSGSSYEQY

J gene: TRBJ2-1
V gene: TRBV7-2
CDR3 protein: ASSSSGVSYDEQF

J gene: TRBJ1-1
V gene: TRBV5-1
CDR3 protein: ASRPPGHNMDEAF

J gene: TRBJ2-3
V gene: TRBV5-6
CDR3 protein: ASSLVSGGANTQY

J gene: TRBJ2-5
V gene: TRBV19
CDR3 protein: ASRITSGGAVETQY

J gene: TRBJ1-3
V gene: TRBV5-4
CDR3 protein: ASSLAGGQGGNTIY

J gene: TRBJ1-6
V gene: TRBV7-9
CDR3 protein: ASSSGGENSPLH

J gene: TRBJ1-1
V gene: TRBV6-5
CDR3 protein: ASRYGGSEAF

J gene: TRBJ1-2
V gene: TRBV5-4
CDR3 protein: ASSMGQYGYT

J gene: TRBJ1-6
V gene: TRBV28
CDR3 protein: AGSSGGAGRGYNSPLH

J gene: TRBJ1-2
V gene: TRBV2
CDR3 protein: ASDRQGADGYT

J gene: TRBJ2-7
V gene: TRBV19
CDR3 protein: ASSTRTGGNEQY

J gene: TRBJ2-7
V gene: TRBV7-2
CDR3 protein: ASSLVGLPYEQY

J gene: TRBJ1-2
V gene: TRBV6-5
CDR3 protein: ASSYGRQGVHGYT

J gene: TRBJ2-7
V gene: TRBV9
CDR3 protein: ASSRAAGSRYEQY

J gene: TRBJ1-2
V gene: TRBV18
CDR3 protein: ASSPPGIANYGYT

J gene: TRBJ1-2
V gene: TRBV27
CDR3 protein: ASSFRPTGGFFYGYT

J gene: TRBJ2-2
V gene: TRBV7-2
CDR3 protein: ASSFRGSRAGELF

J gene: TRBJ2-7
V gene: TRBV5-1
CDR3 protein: ASSLGGQVYEQY

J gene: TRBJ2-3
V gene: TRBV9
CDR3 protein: ASNGGGATDTQY

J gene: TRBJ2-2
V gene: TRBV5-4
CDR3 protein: ASSLSGQTTGELF

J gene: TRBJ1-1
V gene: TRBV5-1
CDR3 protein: ASSFGGGTEAF

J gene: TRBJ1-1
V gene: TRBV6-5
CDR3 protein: ASSYPAGGVPGEAF

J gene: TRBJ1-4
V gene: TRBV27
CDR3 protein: ASSLGPLEKLF

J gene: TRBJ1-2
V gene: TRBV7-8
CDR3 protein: ASSLWDRGNGYT

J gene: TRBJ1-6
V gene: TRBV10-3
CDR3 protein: AISEFKTGEYNSPLH

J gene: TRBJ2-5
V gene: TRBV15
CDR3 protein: ATSRDSRDQETQY